The 24 T cell receptor beta chains listed next were all sequenced from one sample in a study of Tregs in tolerant kidney transplant recipients (dated by TCRdb to between 2018 and 2020). The method was the immunoSEQ multiplex PCR assay. Held by TCRdb, this immuneACCESS table contains in-frame sequences only and omits some clones. Under half of the omission traces to an unresolved V gene where checked; the cause of the rest is unknown. For this sample there are 35,000 to 50,000 clones; roughly 95% appear just once. The top ten constitute 0.37% of the sample. Their specific antigens are unknown. Material: Tregs from blood cultured with allogeneic cells. Receptors were obtained from a human donor in good health.

J is TRBJ1-2 and V is TRBV7-9; D is ambiguous. Germline loops: CDR1 SEHNR, CDR2 FQNEAQ (reference sequence). CDR3 length equals 16 residues. Trimming left V 6 bases short and J 0 bases short, with 17 bases between. Here the CDR3 reads CASSSAGPQANYGYTF. CDR3 DNA sequence: TGTGCCAGCAGTTCCGCCGGGCCGCAGGCTAACTATGGCTACACCTTC.

The chain has TRBV10-2 and TRBJ2-1, with 15 bases that match TRBD2. From germline, CDR1 is WSHSY and CDR2 SAAADI. V dropped 6 bases and J dropped 6; count of bases not matched to a gene: 3. The CDR3 spans 15 residues. CDR3 in DNA: TGCGCCAGCAGGGGGACTAGCGGGAGGCCCAATGAGCAGTTCTTC. This codes for CASRGTSGRPNEQFF.

This chain links TRBV5-1 with TRBJ1-6, with D possibly TRBD1 on 5 matching bases. CDR3 length: 14 amino acids. Germline CDR1 reads SGHRS; CDR2 reads YFSETQ. With 4 bases removed from V and 10 bases from J, the gap between germline ends came to 15 bases. CDR3 protein: CASSPRGDLSPLHF. CDR3 DNA sequence: TGCGCCAGCAGCCCCCGCGGGGACTTATCACCCCTCCACTTT.

This chain links TRBV18 with TRBJ1-2; perhaps TRBD1 as D (6 bases). The CDR3 is 13 residues long. V lost 3 bases and J lost 8, with 13 bases in between. Germline CDR1 reads KGHSH; CDR2 reads LQKENI. The CDR3 protein is CASSPTGTGGYTF. The DNA of the CDR3 is TGTGCCAGCTCACCCACAGGGACTGGAGGCTACACCTTC.

The chain combines TRBV6-4 with TRBJ1-1; tentative D call: TRBD1 (6 bases). This CDR3 is built from 14 residues. Germline CDR1 and CDR2: MRHNA and SNTAGT. Trimming took off 4 bases at V and 4 bases at J, with 13 bases between the two ends. The CDR3 sequence is CASSARGQGTEAFF. For the CDR3, the DNA is TGTGCCAGCAGTGCACGGGGGCAGGGCACTGAAGCTTTCTTT.

The chain couples TRBV27 to TRBJ1-3; possibly TRBD1 for D (5 bases). V lost 3 bases to trimming and J lost 2 bases, with 11 bases between them. The CDR3 has 15 residues. Per germline, CDR1 MNHEY and CDR2 SMNVEV (reference sequence). The CDR3 here is CASSFRGLTGNTIYF. The CDR3 region has the DNA TGTGCCAGCAGTTTTCGGGGCCTGACTGGAAACACCATATATTTT.

The J gene is TRBJ1-1, the V gene TRBV19, with a weak D call TRBD1 (5 bases). The CDR3 is 15 residues long. Looked up from germline, CDR1 is LNHDA and CDR2 is SQIVND (reference sequence). V was shortened by 3 bases and J by 2 bases, with 13 bases between the two germline ends. Here the CDR3 DNA reads TGTGCCAGTAGTATTAGGGGCAGGCCTAACACTGAAGCTTTCTTT. Translated: CASSIRGRPNTEAFF.

This chain connects TRBV27 to TRBJ1-6; no reliable D call. The V gene lost 2 bases and the J gene lost 7 bases, with 6 bases spanning the gap. CDR1 MNHEY and CDR2 SMNVEV come from the germline V gene (reference sequence). CDR3 length: 13 amino acids. CDR3 sequence (DNA): TGTGCCAGCAGTTTACCGGGGAATTCACCCCTCCACTTT. This sequence encodes CASSLPGNSPLHF.

This sequence joins TRBV6-5 and TRBJ2-7; D might be TRBD1 or TRBD2, each matching 5 bases. V was pared by 6 bases and J by 1 base, with 10 bases between. The CDR3 has 13 amino acids. Per the germline V gene, CDR1 is MNHEY and CDR2 is SVGAGI. Here the CDR3 reads CASSGTRSYEQYF. The CDR3 DNA reads as TGTGCCAGCAGCGGGACGCGGTCCTACGAGCAGTACTTC.

CDR3 protein: CASSLGITAQVNTGELFF. The CDR3 DNA reads TGTGCCAGCAGTTTGGGGATTACCGCGCAGGTGAACACCGGGGAGCTGTTTTTT. The chain uses TRBV27 and TRBJ2-2; D is uncertain. CDR1 and CDR2 from the germline V gene are MNHEY and SMNVEV (reference sequence). V dropped 3 bases and J dropped 1 base, with 18 bases sitting between them. This CDR3 is 18 amino acids long.

The V call is TRBV11-2, the J call TRBJ2-5; D gene uncertain. V was trimmed by 5 bases and J by 2 bases, leaving 12 bases between them. CDR1 and CDR2 from the germline V gene are SGHAT and FQNNGV. This CDR3 region has 14 residues. This CDR3 reads CASSQGPLQETQYF. CDR3 bases: TGTGCCAGCAGCCAAGGACCCCTACAAGAGACCCAGTACTTC.

The rearrangement joins TRBV4-1 to TRBJ1-2; 11 nucleotides align to TRBD1. This CDR3 is built from 15 residues. V lost 1 base, J lost 9 bases, and 7 bases stayed unmatched. Germline CDR1 and CDR2: MGHRA and YSYEKL. In nucleotides, the CDR3 is TGCGCCAGCAGCCAAGCGGGACAGGGGGGTGGGAGCTACACCTTC. This gives the protein CASSQAGQGGGSYTF.

The V and J genes are TRBV2 and TRBJ2-5, with 7 bases that match TRBD1. With V trimmed by 3 bases and J by 2 bases, 6 bases remained unmatched. In germline, CDR1 is SNHLY, CDR2 FYNNEI. The CDR3 contains 15 residues. DNA of the CDR3: TGTGCCAGCAGTGACGCGACAGGGATTCAAGAGACCCAGTACTTC. It specifies CASSDATGIQETQYF.

The chain is built from TRBV6-1 and TRBJ1-2; weak D call: TRBD1 (6 bases). Germline V gives CDR1 MNHNS, CDR2 SASEGT. V shed 10 bases and J shed 1 base, with 16 bases lying between them. The CDR3 loop spans 14 amino acids. In DNA, the CDR3 is TGTGCCATCAGAACGTCGGACAGTAACTATGGCTACACCTTC. This encodes CAIRTSDSNYGYTF.

V is TRBV7-8 and J is TRBJ2-7, with D unclear. CDR1 is SGHVS and CDR2 is FQNEAQ in the germline V gene. CDR3 length equals 13 residues. Trimming removed 1 base from V and 5 bases from J, with 9 bases in between. The CDR3 here is CASSLVVYNEQYF. The CDR3 coding sequence is TGTGCCAGCAGCTTAGTTGTGTATAACGAGCAGTACTTC.

This chain links TRBV5-1 with TRBJ1-2; the match to TRBD1 covers 8 bases. Germline V gene lookup returns CDR1 SGHRS and CDR2 YFSETQ. With 2 bases clipped from V and 8 bases from J, the junction kept 5 bases outside the gene matches. This CDR3 contains 13 residues. In DNA, the CDR3 is TGCGCCAGCAGCTTTGGGGGACAGGAGGGCTACACCTTC. Translated: CASSFGGQEGYTF.

V is TRBV5-8 and J is TRBJ2-1; 9 bases map to TRBD1. Germline values: CDR1 SGHTS, CDR2 YDEGEE. V was pared by 4 bases and J by 3 bases, with 5 bases of the junction left unmatched. The CDR3 is made up of 15 amino acids. The CDR3 nucleotides read TGTGCCAGCAGCCTACAGGGGGCGCGCTACAATGAGCAGTTCTTC. Translated, it gives CASSLQGARYNEQFF.

This clone was detected only once. The DNA for the CDR3 is TGTGCCAGCAGCTTAGGACTTTCTTCCTACGAGCAGTACTTC. Its protein product is CASSLGLSSYEQYF. The rearrangement uses TRBV7-2 and TRBJ2-7; D is unclear. Trimming stripped 1 base from V and 1 base from J, with 8 bases between. Germline CDR1 and CDR2: SGHTA and FQGNSA. This CDR3 has 14 amino acids.

The chain carries TRBV6-6 and TRBJ1-2, with D possibly TRBD1 on 5 matching bases. The CDR3 totals 15 residues. The germline V gene has CDR1 MNHNY and CDR2 SVGAGI (reference sequence). Trimming cost V 2 bases and J 3 bases, with 13 bases left between them. The DNA for the CDR3 is TGTGCCAGCAGTTACCAGGGAACGTTAGACTATGGCTACACCTTC. It encodes CASSYQGTLDYGYTF.

V gene TRBV11-2 combines with J gene TRBJ2-7; TRBD1 or TRBD2 may be the D gene (6 bases each). CDR1 is SGHAT, CDR2 FQNNGV, per germline. This CDR3 comprises 13 residues. V lost 2 bases and J lost 9, with 14 bases in between. The CDR3 reads CASSLRRGAGQYF. In DNA, the CDR3 is TGTGCCAGCAGCTTACGGAGGGGGGCGGGGCAGTACTTC.

DNA of the CDR3: TGTGCCACCAGCAGGCAACCCCCGAGCGGGAGCTACCAAGAGACCCAGTACTTC. Translation gives CATSRQPPSGSYQETQYF. The chain has TRBV15 and TRBJ2-5, with TRBD2 matching 8 bases. The CDR3 spans 18 residues. The junction had 12 bases not matched to a gene; V was cut back by 3 bases and J by 0 bases. Germline V gene data show CDR1 as LNHNV and CDR2 as YYDKDF (reference sequence). The full variable domain, completed using reference TRBV15 and TRBJ2-5, is DAMVIQNPRYQVTQFGKPVTLSCSQTLNHNVMYWYQQKSSQAPKLLFHYYDKDFNNEADTPDNFQSRRPNTSFCFLDIRSPGLGDTAMYLCATSRQPPSGSYQETQYFGPGTRLLVL.

The chain joins TRBV12-5 to TRBJ2-3; D uncertain. Germline V gene data show CDR1 as LGHNT and CDR2 as FRNRAP. V was clipped by 0 bases and J by 2 bases, with 12 bases between them. This CDR3 is built from 16 residues. The CDR3 bases are TGTGCTAGTGGTTTGGTACGCGGTGAAGTCACAGATACGCAGTATTTT. It codes for CASGLVRGEVTDTQYF.

The J gene is TRBJ1-2, the V gene TRBV14; no reliable D call. In germline, CDR1 is SGHDN, CDR2 FVKESK. V shed 1 base and J shed 5 bases, with 14 bases lying between them. The CDR3 runs 15 residues. CDR3: CASSQGQYREYGYTF. The CDR3 DNA follows: TGTGCCAGCAGCCAAGGACAATATAGGGAGTATGGCTACACCTTC.

J is TRBJ2-4 and V is TRBV7-3, with D unclear. The V end was cut by 5 bases, the J end by 10 bases, with 15 bases between. Germline CDR1 and CDR2: SGHTA and FQGTGA. The CDR3 spans 13 residues. CDR3 residues: CASSPDPAQIQYF. CDR3 DNA: TGTGCCAGCAGCCCAGACCCGGCCCAAATTCAGTACTTC. Combining the CDR3 with reference TRBV7-3 and TRBJ2-4 gives the whole variable domain GAGVSQTPSNKVTEKGKYVELRCDPISGHTALYWYRQSLGQGPEFLIYFQGTGAADDSGLPNDRFFAVRPEGSVSTLKIQRTERGDSAVYLCASSPDPAQIQYFGAGTRLSVL.